This T cell receptor beta chain was identified during a study of cytomegalovirus exposure and HLA in healthy donors. Study-level findings and limits: There was a cluster of highly shared sequence variants that was likely a sequencing artifact.

As to this clone: The antigen is undetermined.

13 Jbeta primers and 60 Vbeta primers were used for the PCR. Profiling relied on immunoSEQ multiplex PCR, and the TCRdb table lists in-frame clones only, not all of them. The table has around 120,000 clones, roughly four fifths seen once. The V gene lost 5 bases and the J gene lost 1 base, with 14 bases spanning the gap. The CDR3 runs to 14 residues. Germline CDR1 SQVTM, CDR2 ANQGSEA. The sequence was obtained from a girl under 10 years old in good health and CMV-seronegative. Sequenced sample: PBMCs. The V call is TRBV29-1, the J call TRBJ1-1; D is unclear. The CDR3 is CSVTKQSENTEAFF. The CDR3 DNA sequence: TGCAGCGTTACCAAACAAAGTGAGAACACTGAAGCTTTCTTT.